The 5 T cell receptor beta chains below all came from one sample that was sequenced in a study of cytomegalovirus exposure and HLA in healthy donors. PCR employed 60 Vbeta and 13 Jbeta primers. Here immunoSEQ multiplex PCR was the method, and the copy in TCRdb shows in-frame clones only, minus some. The sample shows 150,000 or so clones, 84% of them seen only once. Sequencing input: PBMCs. Receptors were obtained from a man aged 45-60 years in good health and CMV-seropositive.

The DNA for the CDR3 is TGTGCCAGCAGTTACCAGGGCGACAGGGCCTACGAGCAGTACTTC. It encodes CASSYQGDRAYEQYF. This chain connects TRBV6-6 to TRBJ2-7, with 7 bases that match TRBD1. The CDR3 runs to 15 residues. The V segment lost 2 bases and the J segment 2 bases; nucleotides outside the gene matches: 6. Looked up from germline, CDR1 is MNHNY and CDR2 is SVGAGI (reference sequence).

V and J are TRBV6-5 and TRBJ2-5; tentatively, D is TRBD1 (6 bases). Germline CDR1 reads MNHEY; CDR2 reads SVGAGI. The CDR3 runs to 14 residues. The V end lost 5 bases, the J end lost 2 bases, and 12 bases lay between the germline ends. The CDR3 spells CASSVAGVQETQYF. As DNA, the CDR3 is TGTGCCAGCAGTGTCGCAGGGGTTCAAGAGACCCAGTACTTC.

This clone occurred a few times. The chain links TRBV7-8 to TRBJ2-3; D gene ambiguous. Germline CDR1 SGHVS, CDR2 FQNEAQ. The CDR3 has 15 residues. V lost 1 base to trimming and J lost 6 bases, with 14 bases between them. CDR3 nucleotide sequence: TGTGCCAGCAGCTTAGTGGGCTCCAGATCGGATACGCAGTATTTT. Translated: CASSLVGSRSDTQYF.

This clone was seen at least ten times. This chain links TRBV13 with TRBJ1-1, with 7 bases that match TRBD1. Losses at the gene ends were 4 bases for V and 0 bases for J; bases not matched to a gene: 2. This CDR3 spans 14 amino acids. CDR1 and CDR2 from the germline V gene are PRHDT and FYEKMQ (reference sequence). The CDR3 loop reads CASSSQGMNTEAFF. In nucleotides, the CDR3 is TGTGCCAGCAGCTCACAGGGGATGAACACTGAAGCTTTCTTT.

The chain joins TRBV29-1 to TRBJ2-7; TRBD1 matches at 10 bases. CDR1 is SQVTM and CDR2 is ANQGSEA in the germline V gene. The trim removed 8 bases at V and 4 bases at J, leaving 11 bases unmatched. The CDR3 totals 14 residues. As DNA, the CDR3 is TGCAGCCCTTCCGGGACAGGGGAAACGTACGAGCAGTACGTC. This sequence encodes CSPSGTGETYEQYV.